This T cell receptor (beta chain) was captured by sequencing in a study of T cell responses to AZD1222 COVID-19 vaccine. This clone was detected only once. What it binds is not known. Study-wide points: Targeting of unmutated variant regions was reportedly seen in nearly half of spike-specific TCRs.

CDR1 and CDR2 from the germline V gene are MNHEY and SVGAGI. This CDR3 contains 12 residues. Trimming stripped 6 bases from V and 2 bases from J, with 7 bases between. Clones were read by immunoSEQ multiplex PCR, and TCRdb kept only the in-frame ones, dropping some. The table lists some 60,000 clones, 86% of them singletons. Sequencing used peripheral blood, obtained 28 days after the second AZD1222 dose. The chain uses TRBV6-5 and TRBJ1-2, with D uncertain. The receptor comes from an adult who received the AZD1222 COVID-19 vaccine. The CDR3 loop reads CASRDPNYGYTF. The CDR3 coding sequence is TGTGCCAGCAGGGACCCCAACTATGGCTACACCTTC.